Listed below are T cell receptor beta chains from one sample, sequenced in a study of cytomegalovirus exposure and HLA in healthy donors. The repertoire was sequenced with immunoSEQ multiplex PCR; TCRdb's copy has only in-frame clones and lacks some. The sample lists 85,000 to 100,000 clones, 84% occurring once. Sequencing used PBMCs. The receptor source for this set is a young woman in good health and CMV-seropositive. Each CDR3 is given with its conserved first and last residue. The order of the fields is V gene, D gene, clone size, CDR3 length, J gene, CDR3 protein, CDR3 DNA. D genes are given only for firm matches. A row's size may be missing; if present it is once, few, many or a size class.

TRBV27	NA	NA	13	TRBJ2-7	CASSYRQRGEQYF	TGTGCCAGCAGTTATCGCCAAAGGGGCGAGCAGTACTTC
TRBV1	NA	NA	17	TRBJ2-3	CTSSQDLAGASTDTQYF	TGCACCAGCAGCCAAGATTTAGCGGGAGCTAGCACAGATACGCAGTATTTT
TRBV5-1	TRBD1	NA	15	TRBJ1-6	CASSTGQASNSPLHF	TGCGCCAGCAGCACCGGACAGGCCTCAAATTCACCCCTCCACTTT
TRBV19	TRBD2	NA	14	TRBJ2-7	CASSVGLAGDEQYF	TGTGCCAGTAGTGTGGGACTAGCGGGGGACGAGCAGTACTTC
TRBV18	NA	NA	13	TRBJ1-4	CASSPTGPEKLFF	TGTGCCAGCTCACCCACAGGGCCAGAAAAACTGTTTTTT
TRBV19	NA	NA	14	TRBJ1-5	CASAGPYSNQPQHF	TGTGCCAGTGCGGGGCCGTATAGCAATCAGCCCCAGCATTTT
TRBV27	TRBD2	NA	21	TRBJ2-1	CASNLLGPGLAGTGSYNEQFF	TGTGCCAGCAATCTATTGGGGCCGGGACTAGCGGGAACCGGCTCCTACAATGAGCAGTTCTTC
TRBV7-9	TRBD1	NA	18	TRBJ1-1	CASSLTPRTTGLNTEAFF	TGTGCCAGCAGCTTAACCCCGAGGACGACAGGGTTGAACACTGAAGCTTTCTTT
TRBV30	NA	NA	14	TRBJ2-6	CAWSETPGANVLTF	TGTGCCTGGAGTGAGACTCCTGGGGCCAACGTCCTGACTTTC
TRBV28	TRBD2	few	16	TRBJ2-1	CASPRLAGDLYNEQFF	TGTGCCAGCCCCAGACTAGCGGGAGACCTGTACAATGAGCAGTTCTTC
TRBV7-9	NA	NA	15	TRBJ1-2	CASSLMDGQLYGYTF	TGTGCCAGCAGCTTAATGGACGGACAGCTCTATGGCTACACCTTC
TRBV5-6	NA	NA	15	TRBJ1-2	CASSLVGGVGDGYTF	TGTGCCAGCAGCTTGGTGGGGGGTGTTGGGGATGGCTACACCTTC
TRBV5-1	TRBD1	NA	15	TRBJ2-5	CASSPDDRVKETQYF	TGCGCCAGCAGCCCAGACGACAGGGTTAAAGAGACCCAGTACTTC
TRBV30	TRBD2	NA	16	TRBJ2-1	CAWSGHTSGAYNEQFF	TGTGCCTGGAGTGGCCATACTAGCGGAGCCTACAATGAGCAGTTCTTC
TRBV7-6	TRBD2	once	15	TRBJ2-3	CASTFSGGEWDTQYF	TGTGCCAGCACCTTTTCTGGGGGGGAGTGGGATACGCAGTATTTT
TRBV5-8	TRBD2	NA	14	TRBJ2-1	CASRLAGAVNEQFF	TGTGCCAGCAGACTAGCGGGAGCAGTCAATGAGCAGTTCTTC
TRBV5-4	NA	few	15	TRBJ1-3	CASSLELNSGNTIYF	TGTGCCAGCAGCTTGGAGCTGAACTCTGGAAACACCATATATTTT
TRBV4-1	TRBD1	NA	13	TRBJ2-7	CASSQLGQAIRYF	TGCGCCAGCAGCCAATTGGGACAGGCTATTAGGTACTTC
TRBV10-3	NA	NA	12	TRBJ2-7	CAISDGGYEQYF	TGTGCCATCAGTGACGGGGGATACGAGCAGTACTTC
TRBV7-7	TRBD2	NA	20	TRBJ2-1	CASSLNLFGLAGAGHNEQFF	TGTGCTAGCAGCCTCAACCTCTTTGGACTAGCGGGAGCGGGACACAATGAGCAGTTCTTC
TRBV30	TRBD2	NA	16	TRBJ2-3	CAWSETPGGGTDTQYF	TGTGCCTGGAGTGAGACTCCGGGGGGAGGCACAGATACGCAGTATTTT
TRBV29-1	NA	NA	10	TRBJ2-2	CSPPRSQLFF	TGCAGCCCACCGAGAAGCCAGCTGTTTTTT
TRBV15	NA	NA	15	TRBJ1-5	CATSRDRGAGQPQHF	TGTGCCACCAGCAGAGATCGGGGGGCTGGTCAGCCCCAGCATTTT
TRBV2	NA	NA	11	TRBJ2-1	CASVPYNEQFF	TGTGCCAGCGTCCCGTACAATGAGCAGTTCTTC
TRBV15	TRBD1	few	15	TRBJ2-1	CATSRRDRDYNEQFF	TGTGCCACCAGCAGACGGGACAGGGACTACAATGAGCAGTTCTTC
TRBV7-9	NA	NA	15	TRBJ2-5	CASSFSAGIQETQYF	TGTGCCAGCAGCTTTTCGGCGGGGATCCAAGAGACCCAGTACTTC
TRBV7-8	NA	NA	14	TRBJ2-7	CASSLGQNFYEQYF	TGTGCCAGCAGCTTAGGACAGAACTTCTACGAGCAGTACTTC